These T cell receptor beta chains were read from a single sample in a study of T cell changes during pregnancy in multiple sclerosis. Method: immunoSEQ multiplex PCR; TCRdb's copy keeps in-frame clones and lacks some. This sample yields about 87,000 clones, of which just under 95% are seen a single time; 1.1% to 1.5% belongs to the top ten. Sequenced here: peripheral blood, sampled in the third trimester of pregnancy. The receptor set was obtained from a female donor in good health, enrolled as a control in a pregnancy study. CDR3s include the opening cysteine and the closing phenylalanine or tryptophan. Fields, in order: CDR3 protein, CDR3 DNA, V gene, clone size, J gene, D gene. D genes are given only for firm matches. The listing skips clone size in some rows; elsewhere it reads once, few, many or a size class.

CDR3aa: CASSLNVIRDRGIETQYF
CDR3nt: TGTGCCAGCAGTTTAAACGTAATCCGGGACAGGGGAATAGAGACCCAGTACTTC
v_gene: TRBV28
abundance: .
j_gene: TRBJ2-5
d_gene: TRBD1

CDR3aa: CASTWSGSGADTQYF
CDR3nt: TGTGCCAGCACCTGGAGCGGGAGTGGTGCCGATACGCAGTATTTT
v_gene: TRBV7-9
abundance: .
j_gene: TRBJ2-3
d_gene: TRBD2

CDR3aa: CASSGTGTGITGELFF
CDR3nt: TGCGCCAGCAGCGGTACTGGGACAGGGATAACCGGGGAGCTGTTTTTT
v_gene: TRBV5-1
abundance: .
j_gene: TRBJ2-2
d_gene: TRBD1

CDR3aa: CASSHSGLSSYEQYF
CDR3nt: TGTGCCAGCAGTCATAGCGGGCTTAGCTCCTACGAGCAGTACTTC
v_gene: TRBV6-5
abundance: .
j_gene: TRBJ2-7
d_gene: TRBD2

CDR3aa: CASRDRPYSSYEQYF
CDR3nt: TGTGCCAGCAGGGACAGACCGTATTCCTCCTACGAGCAGTACTTC
v_gene: TRBV5-5
abundance: .
j_gene: TRBJ2-7
d_gene: .

CDR3aa: CASSRPADGRVSYNEQFF
CDR3nt: TGTGCCAGCAGCCGCCCAGCGGACGGGAGGGTCTCCTACAATGAGCAGTTCTTC
v_gene: TRBV7-2
abundance: .
j_gene: TRBJ2-1
d_gene: TRBD2

CDR3aa: CASLDSSMDTF
CDR3nt: TGTGCCAGTCTGGACAGCTCAATGGACACCTTC
v_gene: TRBV2
abundance: .
j_gene: TRBJ1-2
d_gene: .

CDR3aa: CASSNRGVSTEAFF
CDR3nt: TGTGCCAGCAGCAACAGGGGGGTAAGCACTGAAGCTTTCTTT
v_gene: TRBV28
abundance: .
j_gene: TRBJ1-1
d_gene: TRBD1

CDR3aa: CSVMVVNTEAFF
CDR3nt: TGCAGTGTGATGGTAGTGAACACTGAAGCTTTCTTT
v_gene: TRBV29-1
abundance: .
j_gene: TRBJ1-1
d_gene: .

CDR3aa: CASSGDRDIQETQYF
CDR3nt: TGCGCCAGCAGCGGGGACAGGGATATCCAAGAGACCCAGTACTTC
v_gene: TRBV5-1
abundance: .
j_gene: TRBJ2-5
d_gene: TRBD1

CDR3aa: CASSVRDSSSYEQYF
CDR3nt: TGTGCCAGCAGTGTCCGGGACTCAAGCTCCTACGAGCAGTACTTC
v_gene: TRBV6-1
abundance: .
j_gene: TRBJ2-7
d_gene: .

CDR3aa: CASSGTRAGEQFF
CDR3nt: TGTGCCAGCAGTGGGACCCGCGCAGGGGAGCAGTTCTTC
v_gene: TRBV2
abundance: .
j_gene: TRBJ2-1
d_gene: .

CDR3aa: CASSLFRGGGGYTF
CDR3nt: TGTGCCAGCAGCTTGTTTCGAGGGGGCGGAGGCTACACCTTC
v_gene: TRBV5-8
abundance: .
j_gene: TRBJ1-2
d_gene: TRBD1

CDR3aa: CASSLGVRDGGDEKLFF
CDR3nt: TGCGCCAGCAGCTTGGGAGTCAGGGACGGGGGAGATGAAAAACTGTTTTTT
v_gene: TRBV5-1
abundance: .
j_gene: TRBJ1-4
d_gene: .

CDR3aa: CASSGDRSNQPQHF
CDR3nt: TGTGCCAGCAGTGGGGACAGGAGCAATCAGCCCCAGCATTTT
v_gene: TRBV2
abundance: once
j_gene: TRBJ1-5
d_gene: TRBD1

CDR3aa: CAWSNLGRQGSEQYF
CDR3nt: TGTGCCTGGAGTAATTTGGGACGACAGGGATCCGAGCAGTACTTC
v_gene: TRBV30
abundance: .
j_gene: TRBJ2-7
d_gene: TRBD1

CDR3aa: CASSLGGSRSSSYEQYF
CDR3nt: TGCGCCAGCAGCTTAGGGGGCTCTCGCTCAAGCTCCTACGAGCAGTACTTC
v_gene: TRBV5-1
abundance: .
j_gene: TRBJ2-7
d_gene: TRBD1

CDR3aa: CASSPLGTGDTEAFF
CDR3nt: TGTGCCAGCTCACCTTTAGGGACAGGGGATACTGAAGCTTTCTTT
v_gene: TRBV18
abundance: .
j_gene: TRBJ1-1
d_gene: TRBD1

CDR3aa: CASSPLLAGGPGSYNEQFF
CDR3nt: TGTGCCAGCTCACCACTACTAGCGGGAGGGCCCGGCTCCTACAATGAGCAGTTCTTC
v_gene: TRBV18
abundance: .
j_gene: TRBJ2-1
d_gene: TRBD2

CDR3aa: CAISEIRTGGPGVEQYF
CDR3nt: TGTGCCATCAGTGAGATCCGGACAGGGGGGCCGGGTGTCGAGCAGTACTTC
v_gene: TRBV10-3
abundance: .
j_gene: TRBJ2-7
d_gene: TRBD1

CDR3aa: CASSPGTGNNEQFF
CDR3nt: TGTGCCAGCAGCCCCGGGACAGGGAACAATGAGCAGTTCTTC
v_gene: TRBV11-3
abundance: .
j_gene: TRBJ2-1
d_gene: TRBD1

CDR3aa: CASNVFRDTEAFF
CDR3nt: TGTGCCAGCAATGTGTTCCGGGACACTGAAGCTTTCTTT
v_gene: TRBV28
abundance: .
j_gene: TRBJ1-1
d_gene: .

CDR3aa: CASSLDMNTEAFF
CDR3nt: TGTGCCAGCAGCTTGGACATGAACACTGAAGCTTTCTTT
v_gene: TRBV7-9
abundance: few
j_gene: TRBJ1-1
d_gene: .

CDR3aa: CASSVGRQTVNEQFF
CDR3nt: TGTGCCAGCAGTGTAGGTAGACAGACAGTCAATGAGCAGTTCTTC
v_gene: TRBV6-1
abundance: .
j_gene: TRBJ2-1
d_gene: .

CDR3aa: CASTADRRGTEAFF
CDR3nt: TGTGCCAGCACCGCGGACAGGCGAGGCACTGAAGCTTTCTTT
v_gene: TRBV27
abundance: .
j_gene: TRBJ1-1
d_gene: TRBD1

CDR3aa: CSVGGGIDYGYTF
CDR3nt: TGCAGCGTGGGCGGGGGTATCGACTATGGCTACACCTTC
v_gene: TRBV29-1
abundance: .
j_gene: TRBJ1-2
d_gene: .

CDR3aa: CASSDGRTGPYNEQFF
CDR3nt: TGTGCCAGCAGTGACGGAAGGACAGGGCCTTACAATGAGCAGTTCTTC
v_gene: TRBV6-4
abundance: .
j_gene: TRBJ2-1
d_gene: TRBD1

CDR3aa: CATSREGQGSDNEQFF
CDR3nt: TGTGCCACCAGCAGAGAGGGACAGGGTTCTGACAATGAGCAGTTCTTC
v_gene: TRBV15
abundance: .
j_gene: TRBJ2-1
d_gene: TRBD1

CDR3aa: CASSSIQGSSYNEQFF
CDR3nt: TGTGCCAGCAGCAGTATACAGGGGAGCTCCTACAATGAGCAGTTCTTC
v_gene: TRBV5-6
abundance: .
j_gene: TRBJ2-1
d_gene: TRBD1

CDR3aa: CASSFSVTTTYEQYF
CDR3nt: TGTGCCAGCAGTTTCTCAGTTACGACAACCTACGAGCAGTACTTC
v_gene: TRBV27
abundance: .
j_gene: TRBJ2-7
d_gene: .

CDR3aa: CASSFGGTLLSSYEQYF
CDR3nt: TGTGCCAGCAGTTTCGGGGGGACCTTACTTAGCTCCTACGAGCAGTACTTC
v_gene: TRBV28
abundance: .
j_gene: TRBJ2-7
d_gene: TRBD2

CDR3aa: CASSLQETQYF
CDR3nt: TGCGCCAGCAGCCTCCAAGAGACCCAGTACTTC
v_gene: TRBV5-1
abundance: .
j_gene: TRBJ2-5
d_gene: .

CDR3aa: CASSRNEDRAVAFF
CDR3nt: TGTGCCAGTAGCCGTAATGAGGACAGAGCTGTGGCTTTCTTT
v_gene: TRBV19
abundance: .
j_gene: TRBJ1-1
d_gene: .

CDR3aa: CASSILASGRLGETQYF
CDR3nt: TGTGCCAGTAGTATCCTCGCTAGCGGGAGGCTGGGAGAGACCCAGTACTTC
v_gene: TRBV19
abundance: once
j_gene: TRBJ2-5
d_gene: TRBD2

CDR3aa: CASSPQLGLTDYGYTF
CDR3nt: TGTGCCAGCTCACCACAGCTGGGGCTAACAGACTATGGCTACACCTTC
v_gene: TRBV18
abundance: .
j_gene: TRBJ1-2
d_gene: .